The 2 T cell receptor beta chains reported below all come from one sample, sequenced in a study of T cell changes during pregnancy in multiple sclerosis. Repertoires were generated with immunoSEQ multiplex PCR, while TCRdb's copy carries only in-frame clones and drops some. The sample consists of 45,000 to 60,000 clones, around 90% of them appearing once. This specimen consisted of peripheral blood, obtained in the first trimester of pregnancy. The receptors here all came from a female donor with multiple sclerosis, enrolled in a pregnancy study.

This sequence joins TRBV30 and TRBJ2-3; a possible D gene is TRBD2 (5 bases). The germline V and J ends were trimmed by 2 bases and 2 bases, with 14 bases remaining between them. Looked up from germline, CDR1 is GTSNPN and CDR2 is SVGIG (reference sequence). This CDR3 region has 15 residues. CDR3 nucleotides: TGTGCCTGGAGTCTAGCACCCCGGTCCACAGATACGCAGTATTTT. This encodes CAWSLAPRSTDTQYF.

The rearrangement links TRBV5-4 to TRBJ2-1; TRBD1 might be the D (6 bases). The germline CDR1 and CDR2 sequences are SGHNT and YYREEE (reference sequence). Trimming took off 4 bases at V and 5 bases at J, with 25 bases between the two ends. This CDR3 spans 18 amino acids. The CDR3 sequence is CASSPTLWGRGQNNEQFF. The CDR3 DNA is TGTGCCAGCAGCCCAACCCTCTGGGGGCGAGGGCAGAACAATGAGCAGTTCTTC.